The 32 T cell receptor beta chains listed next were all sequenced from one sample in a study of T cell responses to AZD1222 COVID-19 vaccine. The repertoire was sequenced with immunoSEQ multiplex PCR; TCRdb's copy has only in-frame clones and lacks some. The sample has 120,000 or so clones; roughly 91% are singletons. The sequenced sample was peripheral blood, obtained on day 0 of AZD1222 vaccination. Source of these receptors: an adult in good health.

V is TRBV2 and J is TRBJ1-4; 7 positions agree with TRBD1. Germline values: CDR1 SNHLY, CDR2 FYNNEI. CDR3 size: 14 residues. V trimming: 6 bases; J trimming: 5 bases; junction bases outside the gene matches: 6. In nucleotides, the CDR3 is TGTGCCAGCAGGGGGACAGTGGGAAATGAAAAACTGTTTTTT. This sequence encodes CASRGTVGNEKLFF.

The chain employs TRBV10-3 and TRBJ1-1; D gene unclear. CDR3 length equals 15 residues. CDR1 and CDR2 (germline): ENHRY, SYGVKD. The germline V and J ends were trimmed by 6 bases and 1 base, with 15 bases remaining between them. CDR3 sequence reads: CAISWLANGNTEAFF. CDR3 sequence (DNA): TGTGCCATCAGCTGGTTGGCTAACGGGAACACTGAAGCTTTCTTT.

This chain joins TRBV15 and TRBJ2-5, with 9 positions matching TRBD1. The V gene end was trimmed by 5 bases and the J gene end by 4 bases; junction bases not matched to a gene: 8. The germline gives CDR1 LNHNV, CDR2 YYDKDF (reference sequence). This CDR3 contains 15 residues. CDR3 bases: TGTGCCACCAGCCACTTAACGGGACAGGGAGAGACCCAGTACTTC. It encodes CATSHLTGQGETQYF.

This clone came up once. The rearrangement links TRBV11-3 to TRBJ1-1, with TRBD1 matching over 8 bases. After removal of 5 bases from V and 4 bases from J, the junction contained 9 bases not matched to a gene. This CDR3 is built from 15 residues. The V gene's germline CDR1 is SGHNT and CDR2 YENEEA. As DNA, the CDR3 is TGTGCCAGCAGCCCCGGACAGGGAGTGACCACTGAAGCTTTCTTT. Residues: CASSPGQGVTTEAFF.

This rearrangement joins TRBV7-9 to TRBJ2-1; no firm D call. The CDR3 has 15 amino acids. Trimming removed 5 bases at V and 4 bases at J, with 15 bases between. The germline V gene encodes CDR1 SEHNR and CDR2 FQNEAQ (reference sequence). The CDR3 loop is CASSRRPSGYNEQFF. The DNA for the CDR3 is TGTGCCAGCAGCCGAAGACCTTCGGGTTACAATGAGCAGTTCTTC.

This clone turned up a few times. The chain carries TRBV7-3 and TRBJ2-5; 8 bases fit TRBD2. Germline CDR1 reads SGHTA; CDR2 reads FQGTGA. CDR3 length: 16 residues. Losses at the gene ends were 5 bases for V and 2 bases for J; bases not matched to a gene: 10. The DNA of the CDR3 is TGTGCCAGCAGCGTAAGCGGGAGTCGGGGGCAAGAGACCCAGTACTTC. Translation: CASSVSGSRGQETQYF.

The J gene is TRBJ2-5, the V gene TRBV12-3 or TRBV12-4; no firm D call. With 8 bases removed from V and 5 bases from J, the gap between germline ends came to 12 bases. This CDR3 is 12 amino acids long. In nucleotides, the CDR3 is TGTGCCAGCTCCTGGGTGACGGAGACCCAGTACTTC. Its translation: CASSWVTETQYF.

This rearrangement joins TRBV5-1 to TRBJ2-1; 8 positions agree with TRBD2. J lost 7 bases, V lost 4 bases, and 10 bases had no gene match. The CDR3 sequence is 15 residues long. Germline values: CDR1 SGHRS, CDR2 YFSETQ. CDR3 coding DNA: TGCGCCAGCAGCCCCGGGGGGGCAACTCAAAATGAGCAGTTCTTC. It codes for CASSPGGATQNEQFF.

The DNA for the CDR3 is TGTGCCAGCAGCCAAGGGTCGGTCCCCAATCAGCCCCAGCATTTT. The encoded protein is CASSQGSVPNQPQHF. The J gene is TRBJ1-5, the V gene TRBV3-1 (or the pseudogene TRBV3-2), with D unresolved. The CDR3 contains 15 residues. Germline V lookup: CDR1 LGHDT, CDR2 YNNKEL (reference sequence). The ends were cut back, 1 base at V and 3 bases at J, with 10 bases in the middle.

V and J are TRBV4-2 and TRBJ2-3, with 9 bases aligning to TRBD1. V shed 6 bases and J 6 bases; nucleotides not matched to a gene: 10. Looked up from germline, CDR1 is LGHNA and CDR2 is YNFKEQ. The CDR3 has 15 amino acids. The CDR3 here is CASRAGTGTSDTQYF. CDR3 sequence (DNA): TGTGCCAGCAGGGCCGGGACAGGGACATCGGATACGCAGTATTTT.

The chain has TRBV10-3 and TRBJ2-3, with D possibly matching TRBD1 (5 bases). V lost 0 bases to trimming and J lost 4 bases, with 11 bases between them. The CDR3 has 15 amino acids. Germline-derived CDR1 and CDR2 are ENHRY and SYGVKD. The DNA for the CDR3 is TGTGCCATCAGTGAGTCGAAGGGGATGGCAGATACGCAGTATTTT. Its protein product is CAISESKGMADTQYF.

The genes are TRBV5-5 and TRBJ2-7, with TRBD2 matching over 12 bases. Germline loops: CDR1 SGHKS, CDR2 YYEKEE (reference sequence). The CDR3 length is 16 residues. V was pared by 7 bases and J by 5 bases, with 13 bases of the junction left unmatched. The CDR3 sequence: CASRLAGAALKNEQYF. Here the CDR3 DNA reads TGTGCCAGCCGACTAGCGGGAGCGGCTTTGAAAAACGAGCAGTACTTC.

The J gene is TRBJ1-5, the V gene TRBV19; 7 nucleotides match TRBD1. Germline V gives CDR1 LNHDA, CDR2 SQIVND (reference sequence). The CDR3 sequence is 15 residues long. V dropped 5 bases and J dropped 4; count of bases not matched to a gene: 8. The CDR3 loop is CASSFGQAGNQPQHF. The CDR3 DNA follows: TGTGCCAGTAGTTTCGGACAGGCGGGGAATCAGCCCCAGCATTTT.

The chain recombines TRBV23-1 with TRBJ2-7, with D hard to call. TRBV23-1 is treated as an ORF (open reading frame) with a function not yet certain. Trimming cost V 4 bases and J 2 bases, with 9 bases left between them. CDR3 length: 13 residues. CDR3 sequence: CASSRLITYEQYF. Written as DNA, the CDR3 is TGCGCCAGCAGTCGCCTCATTACCTACGAGCAGTACTTC.

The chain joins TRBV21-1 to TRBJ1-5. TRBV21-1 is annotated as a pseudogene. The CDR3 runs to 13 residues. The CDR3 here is CASSSKTNQPQHF. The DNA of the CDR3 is TGTGCCAGCAGCAGCAAAACTAATCAGCCCCAGCATTTT.

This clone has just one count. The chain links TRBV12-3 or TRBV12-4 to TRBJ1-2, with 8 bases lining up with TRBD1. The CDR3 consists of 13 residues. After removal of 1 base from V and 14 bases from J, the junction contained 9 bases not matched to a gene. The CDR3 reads CASSLEAGGRSTF. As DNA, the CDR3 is TGTGCCAGCAGTTTAGAAGCAGGGGGCCGATCTACCTTC.

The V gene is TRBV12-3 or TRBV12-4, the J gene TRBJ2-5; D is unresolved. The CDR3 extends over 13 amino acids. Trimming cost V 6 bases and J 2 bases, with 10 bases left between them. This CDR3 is CASSPDGQETQYF. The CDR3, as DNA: TGTGCCAGCAGCCCCGACGGACAAGAGACCCAGTACTTC.

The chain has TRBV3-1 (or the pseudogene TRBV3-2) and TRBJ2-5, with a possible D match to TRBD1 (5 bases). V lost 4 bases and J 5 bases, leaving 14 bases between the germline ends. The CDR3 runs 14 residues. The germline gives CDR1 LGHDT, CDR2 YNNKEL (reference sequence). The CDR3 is CASSRDRAGETQYF. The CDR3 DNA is TGTGCCAGCAGCCGTGACAGAGCCGGGGAGACCCAGTACTTC.

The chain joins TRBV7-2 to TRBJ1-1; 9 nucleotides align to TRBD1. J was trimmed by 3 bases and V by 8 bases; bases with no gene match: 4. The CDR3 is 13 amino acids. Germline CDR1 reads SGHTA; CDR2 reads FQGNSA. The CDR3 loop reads CASRDRGDTEAFF. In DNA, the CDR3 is TGTGCCAGCCGAGACAGGGGGGACACTGAAGCTTTCTTT.

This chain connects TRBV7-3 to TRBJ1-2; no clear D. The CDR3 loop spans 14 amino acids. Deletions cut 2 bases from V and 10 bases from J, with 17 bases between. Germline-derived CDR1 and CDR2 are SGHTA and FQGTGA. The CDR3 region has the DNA TGTGCCAGCAGCTTATACAGCCCCGCCAGTGTCTACACCTTC. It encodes CASSLYSPASVYTF.

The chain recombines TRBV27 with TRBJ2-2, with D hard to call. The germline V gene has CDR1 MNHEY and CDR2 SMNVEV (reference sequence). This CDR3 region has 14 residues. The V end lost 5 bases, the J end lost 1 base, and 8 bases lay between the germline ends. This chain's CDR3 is CASSRTLNTGELFF. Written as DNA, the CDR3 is TGTGCCAGCAGTCGCACCCTGAACACCGGGGAGCTGTTTTTT.

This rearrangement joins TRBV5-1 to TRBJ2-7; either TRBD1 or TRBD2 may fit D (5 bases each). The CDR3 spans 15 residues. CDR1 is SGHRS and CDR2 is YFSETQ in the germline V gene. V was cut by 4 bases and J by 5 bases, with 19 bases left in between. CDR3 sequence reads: CASSRRGAGINEQYF. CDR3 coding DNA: TGCGCCAGCAGCCGTCGAGGGGCGGGTATTAACGAGCAGTACTTC.

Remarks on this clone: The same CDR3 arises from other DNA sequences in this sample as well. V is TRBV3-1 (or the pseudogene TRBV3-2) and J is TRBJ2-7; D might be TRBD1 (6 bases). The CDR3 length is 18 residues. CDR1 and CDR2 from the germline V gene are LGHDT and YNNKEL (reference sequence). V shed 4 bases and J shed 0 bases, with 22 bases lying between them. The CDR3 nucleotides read TGTGCCAGCAGCCCCCCCGCTGGGGGCGTCCAGAGCTCCTACGAGCAGTACTTC. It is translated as CASSPPAGGVQSSYEQYF.

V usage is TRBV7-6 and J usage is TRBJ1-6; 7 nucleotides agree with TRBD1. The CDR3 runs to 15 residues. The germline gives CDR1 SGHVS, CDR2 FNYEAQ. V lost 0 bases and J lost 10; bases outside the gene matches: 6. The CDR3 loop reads CASSLAETGRSPLHF. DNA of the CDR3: TGTGCCAGCAGCTTAGCGGAGACAGGGCGATCACCCCTCCACTTT. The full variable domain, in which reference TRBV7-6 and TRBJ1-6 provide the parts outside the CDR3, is GAGVSQSPRYKVTKRGQDVALRCDPISGHVSLYWYRQALGQGPEFLTYFNYEAQQDKSGLPNDRFSAERPEGSISTLTIQRTEQRDSAMYRCASSLAETGRSPLHFGNGTRLTVT.

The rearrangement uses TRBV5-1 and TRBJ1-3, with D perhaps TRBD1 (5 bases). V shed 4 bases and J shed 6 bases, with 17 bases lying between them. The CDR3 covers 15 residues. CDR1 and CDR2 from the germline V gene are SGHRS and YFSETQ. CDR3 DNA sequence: TGCGCCAGCAGCCCGGGCGACAGACGGGTAAACACCATATATTTT. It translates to CASSPGDRRVNTIYF.

CDR3 protein: CASSWTSGGAKGNEQFF. The DNA for the CDR3 is TGTGCCAGCAGTTGGACTAGCGGGGGGGCAAAGGGGAATGAGCAGTTCTTC. The chain recombines TRBV27 with TRBJ2-1, with 15 bases aligning to TRBD2. The CDR3 has 17 residues. Germline CDR1 and CDR2: MNHEY and SMNVEV (reference sequence). Trimming took 4 bases from V and 7 from J; bases not matched to a gene: 8.

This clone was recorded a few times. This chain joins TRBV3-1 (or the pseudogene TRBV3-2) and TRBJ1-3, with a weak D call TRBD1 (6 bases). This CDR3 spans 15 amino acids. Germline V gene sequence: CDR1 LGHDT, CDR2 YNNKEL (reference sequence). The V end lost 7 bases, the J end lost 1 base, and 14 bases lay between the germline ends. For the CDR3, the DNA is TGTGCCAGCACCTCCCGGGGGGCTTCTGGAAACACCATATATTTT. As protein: CASTSRGASGNTIYF.

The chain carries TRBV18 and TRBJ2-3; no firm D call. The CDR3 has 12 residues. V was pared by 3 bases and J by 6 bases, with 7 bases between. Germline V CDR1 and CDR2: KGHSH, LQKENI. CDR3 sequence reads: CASSPRPDTQYF. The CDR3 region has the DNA TGTGCCAGCTCACCGAGGCCTGATACGCAGTATTTT.

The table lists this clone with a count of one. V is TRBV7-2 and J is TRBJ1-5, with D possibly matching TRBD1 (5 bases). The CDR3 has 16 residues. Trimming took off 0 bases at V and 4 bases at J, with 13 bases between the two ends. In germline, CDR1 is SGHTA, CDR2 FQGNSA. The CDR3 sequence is CASSLAGGRINQPQHF. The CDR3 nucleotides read TGTGCCAGCAGCTTAGCGGGGGGTCGGATTAATCAGCCCCAGCATTTT. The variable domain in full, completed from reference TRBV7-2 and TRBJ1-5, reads GAGVSQSPSNKVTEKGKDVELRCDPISGHTALYWYRQSLGQGLEFLIYFQGNSAPDKSGLPSDRFSAERTGGSVSTLTIQRTQQEDSAVYLCASSLAGGRINQPQHFGDGTRLSIL.

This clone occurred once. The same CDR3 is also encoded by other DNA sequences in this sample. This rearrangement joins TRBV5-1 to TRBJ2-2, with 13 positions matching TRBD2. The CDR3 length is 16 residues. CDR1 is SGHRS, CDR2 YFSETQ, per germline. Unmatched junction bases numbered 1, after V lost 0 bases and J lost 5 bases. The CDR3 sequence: CASSLGLAGGTGELFF. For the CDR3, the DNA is TGCGCCAGCAGCTTGGGACTAGCGGGGGGTACCGGGGAGCTGTTTTTT.

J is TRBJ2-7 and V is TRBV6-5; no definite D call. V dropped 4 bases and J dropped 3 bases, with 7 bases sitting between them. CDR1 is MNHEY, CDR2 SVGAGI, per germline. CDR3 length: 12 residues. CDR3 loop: CASSSADYEQYF. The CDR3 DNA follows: TGTGCCAGCAGTTCGGCCGACTACGAGCAGTACTTC.

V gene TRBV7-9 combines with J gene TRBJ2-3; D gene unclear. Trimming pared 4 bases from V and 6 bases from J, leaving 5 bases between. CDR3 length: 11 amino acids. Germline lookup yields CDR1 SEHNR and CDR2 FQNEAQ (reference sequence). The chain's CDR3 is CASSSRDTQYF. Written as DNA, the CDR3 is TGTGCCAGCAGCTCCCGGGATACGCAGTATTTT. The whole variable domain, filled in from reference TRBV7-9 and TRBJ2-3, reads DTGVSQNPRHKITKRGQNVTFRCDPISEHNRLYWYRQTLGQGPEFLTYFQNEAQLEKSRLLSDRFSAERPKGSFSTLEIQRTEQGDSAMYLCASSSRDTQYFGPGTRLTVL.